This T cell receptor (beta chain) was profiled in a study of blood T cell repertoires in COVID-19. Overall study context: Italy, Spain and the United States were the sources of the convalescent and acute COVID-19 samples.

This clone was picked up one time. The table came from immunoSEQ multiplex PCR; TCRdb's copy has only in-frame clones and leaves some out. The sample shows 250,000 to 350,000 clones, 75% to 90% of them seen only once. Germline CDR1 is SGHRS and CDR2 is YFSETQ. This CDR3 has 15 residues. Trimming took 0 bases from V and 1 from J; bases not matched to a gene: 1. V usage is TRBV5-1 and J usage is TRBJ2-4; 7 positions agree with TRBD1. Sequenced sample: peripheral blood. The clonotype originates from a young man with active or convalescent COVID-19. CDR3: CASSLEGAAKNIQYF. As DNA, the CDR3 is TGCGCCAGCAGCTTGGAGGGGGCGGCCAAAAACATTCAGTACTTC.